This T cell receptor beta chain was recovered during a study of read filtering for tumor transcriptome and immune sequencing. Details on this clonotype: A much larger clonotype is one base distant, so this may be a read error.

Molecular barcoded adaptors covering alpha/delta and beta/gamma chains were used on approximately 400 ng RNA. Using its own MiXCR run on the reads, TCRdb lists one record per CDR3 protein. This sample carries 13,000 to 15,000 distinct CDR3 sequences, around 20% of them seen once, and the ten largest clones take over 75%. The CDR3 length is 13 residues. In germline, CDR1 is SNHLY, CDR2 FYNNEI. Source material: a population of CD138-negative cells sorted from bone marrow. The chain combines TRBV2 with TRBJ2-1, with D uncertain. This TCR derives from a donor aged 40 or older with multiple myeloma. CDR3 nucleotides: TGTGCCAACAGTACCGACGGCGGCGATGAGCAGTTCTTC. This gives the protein CANSTDGGDEQFF.